This passage covers 31 T cell receptor beta chains from one sample sequenced in a study of T cell responses to AZD1222 COVID-19 vaccine. TCRdb keeps only in-frame clones here, not all; method: immunoSEQ multiplex PCR. The data hold some 120,000 clones, with 88% observed a single time. The sequencing used peripheral blood, collected on day 0 of AZD1222 vaccination. These receptors were obtained from an adult in good health.

V and J are TRBV6-5 and TRBJ1-6, with D unclear. CDR3 size: 13 residues. Germline V gives CDR1 MNHEY, CDR2 SVGAGI. Trimming removed 6 bases from V and 6 bases from J, with 9 bases in between. The CDR3 protein is CASRSSPNSPLHF. In DNA, the CDR3 is TGTGCCAGCAGGAGTTCCCCTAATTCACCCCTCCACTTT.

The chain is built from TRBV7-9 and TRBJ2-7, with a tentative D call TRBD1 (5 bases). The germline gives CDR1 SEHNR, CDR2 FQNEAQ (reference sequence). CDR3 length equals 16 residues. V lost 3 bases and J 13 bases, leaving 28 bases between the germline ends. CDR3 sequence: CASSFSVGPQAQPPYF. CDR3 sequence (DNA): TGTGCCAGCAGCTTTTCCGTCGGACCACAGGCACAGCCGCCCTACTTC. The complete variable domain, with remaining parts taken from reference TRBV7-9 and TRBJ2-7, reads DTGVSQNPRHKITKRGQNVTFRCDPISEHNRLYWYRQTLGQGPEFLTYFQNEAQLEKSRLLSDRFSAERPKGSFSTLEIQRTEQGDSAMYLCASSFSVGPQAQPPYFGPGTRLTVT.

The rearrangement links TRBV5-1 to TRBJ2-5; 11 nucleotides line up with TRBD1. The V gene's germline CDR1 is SGHRS and CDR2 YFSETQ. Losses at the gene ends were 0 bases for V and 4 bases for J; bases not matched to a gene: 5. The CDR3 is 16 residues long. CDR3 loop: CASSLARDRGGETQYF. CDR3 DNA sequence: TGCGCCAGCAGCTTGGCCCGGGACAGGGGGGGAGAGACCCAGTACTTC.

J is TRBJ1-3 and V is TRBV7-8, with D tentatively TRBD1 (5 bases). The germline V gene has CDR1 SGHVS and CDR2 FQNEAQ. The CDR3 covers 17 residues. The V and J ends lost 5 bases and 0 bases respectively, with 17 bases between them. In nucleotides, the CDR3 is TGTGCCAGCAGCAAATCCGCCGGGACGGCCTCTGGAAACACCATATATTTT. It specifies CASSKSAGTASGNTIYF.

This chain joins TRBV5-1 and TRBJ1-2; weak D call: TRBD1 (6 bases). The CDR3 consists of 12 residues. Trimming shortened V by 3 bases and J by 7 bases, and 10 bases separated the two germline ends. Germline V lookup: CDR1 SGHRS, CDR2 YFSETQ. As DNA, the CDR3 is TGCGCCAGCAGCTCAGGGGTCTCTGGCTACACCTTC. Amino acids: CASSSGVSGYTF.

This clone has more than one count but fewer than ten. The sample has other DNA sequences that encode this CDR3 too. This chain uses TRBV5-1 with TRBJ1-1, with a tentative D call TRBD1 (6 bases). CDR1 SGHRS and CDR2 YFSETQ come from the germline V gene. V was trimmed by 4 bases and J by 1 base, leaving 14 bases between them. This CDR3 comprises 15 residues. The CDR3 loop reads CASSPREGGNTEAFF. DNA for the CDR3: TGCGCCAGCAGCCCCCGGGAAGGGGGGAACACTGAAGCTTTCTTT.

This chain uses TRBV5-1 with TRBJ1-4; 11 nucleotides align to TRBD1. Germline V lookup: CDR1 SGHRS, CDR2 YFSETQ. The CDR3 consists of 15 residues. V trimming: 3 bases; J trimming: 8 bases; junction bases outside the gene matches: 6. This CDR3 is CASSYSGTGGEKLFF. In DNA form, the CDR3 reads TGCGCCAGCAGCTACTCCGGGACAGGGGGGGAAAAACTGTTTTTT.

The chain is built from TRBV27 and TRBJ2-7, with D hard to call. V was pared by 2 bases and J by 4 bases, with 9 bases between. CDR3 length equals 13 residues. In germline, CDR1 is MNHEY, CDR2 SMNVEV (reference sequence). CDR3 bases: TGTGCCAGCAGTTTAACCCCCCTGTACGAGCAGTACTTC. It codes for CASSLTPLYEQYF.

The rearrangement joins TRBV19 to TRBJ2-3; 9 bases line up with TRBD2. Germline V gene data show CDR1 as LNHDA and CDR2 as SQIVND (reference sequence). The CDR3 length is 14 residues. The junction had 0 bases not matched to a gene; V was cut back by 4 bases and J by 1 base. CDR3 sequence reads: CASSKRGGTDTQYF. The CDR3 DNA is TGTGCCAGTAGTAAGCGGGGGGGCACAGATACGCAGTATTTT. The whole variable domain, remainder taken from reference TRBV19 and TRBJ2-3, is DGGITQSPKYLFRKEGQNVTLSCEQNLNHDAMYWYRQDPGQGLRLIYYSQIVNDFQKGDIAEGYSVSREKKESFPLTVTSAQKNPTAFYLCASSKRGGTDTQYFGPGTRLTVL.

This clone was counted once. V and J are TRBV5-1 and TRBJ1-2, with TRBD1 as a possible D gene (5 bases). CDR1 is SGHRS, CDR2 YFSETQ, per germline. V dropped 4 bases and J dropped 5 bases, with 21 bases sitting between them. This CDR3 has 16 residues. CDR3 residues: CASSPDGRGGGYGYTF. Written as DNA, the CDR3 is TGCGCCAGCAGCCCGGACGGGCGCGGTGGGGGTTATGGCTACACCTTC.

Here the CDR3 reads CASSYSPDPDTQYF. CDR3 in DNA: TGTGCCAGCAGTTACTCCCCAGACCCGGATACGCAGTATTTT. This chain links TRBV6-5 with TRBJ2-3; D ambiguous. The ends were cut back, 0 bases at V and 6 bases at J, with 10 bases in the middle. Germline lookup yields CDR1 MNHEY and CDR2 SVGAGI. CDR3 length: 14 amino acids.

The gene calls are TRBV28 and TRBJ1-2; no reliable D call. This CDR3 has 16 amino acids. Deletions cut 2 bases from V and 4 bases from J, with 17 bases between. The germline gives CDR1 MDHEN, CDR2 SYDVKM. CDR3: CASSLRQTSRSYGYTF. In DNA, the CDR3 is TGTGCCAGCAGTTTAAGGCAGACTTCTCGTAGCTATGGCTACACCTTC.

The chain couples TRBV5-1 to TRBJ2-3; 7 positions agree with TRBD1. The CDR3 covers 14 residues. V lost 2 bases and J lost 3; bases outside the gene matches: 3. Germline lookup yields CDR1 SGHRS and CDR2 YFSETQ. The CDR3 region has the DNA TGCGCCAGCAGCTTCGGACAGGAGACAGATACGCAGTATTTT. The encoded protein is CASSFGQETDTQYF. The full variable domain, its missing parts supplied by reference TRBV5-1 and TRBJ2-3, is KAGVTQTPRYLIKTRGQQVTLSCSPISGHRSVSWYQQTPGQGLQFLFEYFSETQRNKGNFPGRFSGRQFSNSRSEMNVSTLELGDSALYLCASSFGQETDTQYFGPGTRLTVL.

The chain is built from TRBV19 and TRBJ1-3, with TRBD1 as a possible D gene (6 bases). Trimming pared 5 bases from V and 0 bases from J, leaving 11 bases between. The CDR3 covers 15 residues. The V gene's germline CDR1 is LNHDA and CDR2 SQIVND (reference sequence). The CDR3 DNA is TGTGCCAGTAGTCCGGGACACCTCTCTGGAAACACCATATATTTT. Translating gives CASSPGHLSGNTIYF.

This chain links TRBV6-5 with TRBJ1-1; a possible D gene is TRBD1 (6 bases). CDR1 and CDR2 (germline): MNHEY, SVGAGI. V was clipped by 7 bases and J by 0 bases, with 12 bases between them. This CDR3 comprises 14 residues. DNA for the CDR3: TGTGCCAGCAAGACGCAGGGGCTGAACACTGAAGCTTTCTTT. The encoded protein is CASKTQGLNTEAFF.

The chain has TRBV7-2 and TRBJ1-4; D is perhaps TRBD1 (6 bases). The germline V gene has CDR1 SGHTA and CDR2 FQGNSA. The CDR3 is made up of 16 amino acids. V dropped 3 bases and J dropped 6 bases, with 17 bases sitting between them. This CDR3 reads CASSFAFGGGDEKLFF. In DNA form, the CDR3 reads TGTGCCAGCAGCTTCGCCTTTGGGGGGGGCGATGAAAAACTGTTTTTT.

This chain links TRBV7-6 with TRBJ2-7; TRBD2 matches 13 bases. Trimming took 5 bases from V and 3 from J; bases not matched to a gene: 7. CDR3 length: 16 amino acids. Germline CDR1 reads SGHVS; CDR2 reads FNYEAQ. The CDR3 protein is CASSPGLAGAYYEQYF. CDR3 nucleotide sequence: TGTGCCAGCAGCCCCGGACTAGCGGGAGCCTACTACGAGCAGTACTTC.

The gene calls are TRBV28 and TRBJ2-3; 8 bases fit TRBD2. V shed 6 bases and J 1 base; nucleotides not matched to a gene: 6. The CDR3 has 15 amino acids. Germline CDR1 is MDHEN and CDR2 is SYDVKM. The CDR3 reads CASSRIAGRTDTQYF. In DNA, the CDR3 is TGTGCCAGCAGCAGAATAGCGGGGCGCACAGATACGCAGTATTTT.

The chain combines TRBV11-3 with TRBJ2-5, with no clear D. The CDR3 is made up of 15 amino acids. Per germline, CDR1 SGHNT and CDR2 YENEEA. V was clipped by 5 bases and J by 1 base, with 14 bases between them. CDR3 sequence (DNA): TGTGCCAGCAGCGCCGGCTCTGGTGCCCAAGAGACCCAGTACTTC. Translation gives CASSAGSGAQETQYF.

The rearrangement joins TRBV5-6 to TRBJ1-4, with 9 bases identical to TRBD1. The junction had 5 bases not matched to a gene; V was cut back by 1 base and J by 7 bases. Germline-derived CDR1 and CDR2 are SGHDT and YYEEEE. The CDR3 loop spans 15 amino acids. CDR3 DNA sequence: TGTGCCAGCAGCTTGCGGGGACAGGGAGGTGAAAAACTGTTTTTT. Protein sequence: CASSLRGQGGEKLFF.

The chain carries TRBV14 and TRBJ1-2; 7 nucleotides align to TRBD1. Germline V gene lookup returns CDR1 SGHDN and CDR2 FVKESK. This CDR3 has 14 residues. Trimming cost V 4 bases and J 0 bases; bases outside gene matches: 2. CDR3 DNA: TGTGCCAGCAGCCGGGACAGAGCTAACTATGGCTACACCTTC. Translating it yields CASSRDRANYGYTF.

This chain links TRBV18 with TRBJ1-5; perhaps TRBD1 as D (5 bases). The CDR3 extends over 14 amino acids. V lost 1 base, J lost 3 bases, and 7 bases lay in between. CDR1 KGHSH and CDR2 LQKENI come from the germline V gene. Here the CDR3 DNA reads TGTGCCAGCTCACCACAGGGGAACAATCAGCCCCAGCATTTT. Its translation: CASSPQGNNQPQHF.

This clone was detected a few times. The V and J genes are TRBV3-1 (or the pseudogene TRBV3-2) and TRBJ2-3; 8 nucleotides match TRBD2. Trimming at V came to 5 bases and at J to 0 bases, leaving 7 bases not matched to a gene. Germline assignment: CDR1 LGHDT and CDR2 YNNKEL (reference sequence). This CDR3 is 16 amino acids long. The CDR3 DNA sequence: TGTGCCAGCAGCGCACGCGGGGGGCCAAGCACAGATACGCAGTATTTT. This codes for CASSARGGPSTDTQYF.

This clone was picked up a small number of times. The chain carries TRBV27 and TRBJ2-7, with D possibly being TRBD1 (5 bases). There are 15 residues in the CDR3. Germline-derived CDR1 and CDR2 are MNHEY and SMNVEV (reference sequence). V lost 1 base, J lost 5 bases, and 15 bases lay in between. The chain's CDR3 is CASSLYGRVVHEQYF. In DNA form, the CDR3 reads TGTGCCAGCAGTTTATATGGCAGGGTTGTCCACGAGCAGTACTTC.

The chain couples TRBV19 to TRBJ1-4; D is unresolved. V was trimmed by 0 bases and J by 0 bases, leaving 14 bases between them. The CDR3 has 18 amino acids. In germline, CDR1 is LNHDA, CDR2 SQIVND (reference sequence). The CDR3 bases are TGTGCCAGTAGTATAGATCCGATGGGAACCTCAACTAATGAAAAACTGTTTTTT. It codes for CASSIDPMGTSTNEKLFF.

The V and J genes are TRBV7-2 and TRBJ2-5, with D possibly TRBD2 on 6 matching bases. V was trimmed by 3 bases and J by 1 base, leaving 9 bases between them. This CDR3 spans 14 amino acids. The germline V gene encodes CDR1 SGHTA and CDR2 FQGNSA. The CDR3 DNA reads TGTGCCAGCAGCTTGTCGGGGGTCCAAGAGACCCAGTACTTC. This gives the protein CASSLSGVQETQYF.

Only a few counts were recorded for this clone. The chain joins TRBV30 to TRBJ2-2, with no clear D. The V gene's germline CDR1 is GTSNPN and CDR2 SVGIG (reference sequence). The CDR3 is 13 residues long. Between the trimmed V and J ends, which lost 1 base and 6 bases, there was a span of 9 bases. Written as DNA, the CDR3 is TGTGCCTGGAGTGCCCGGGTAGCCGGGGAGCTGTTTTTT. This translates into CAWSARVAGELFF.

The genes are TRBV7-9 and TRBJ2-5, with 7 bases lining up with TRBD2. This CDR3 has 16 residues. Germline-derived CDR1 and CDR2 are SEHNR and FQNEAQ (reference sequence). V lost 5 bases to trimming and J lost 2 bases; unmatched junction nucleotides: 11. The CDR3 loop is CASSPDSGAFQETQYF. The CDR3 nucleotides are TGTGCCAGCAGCCCCGACAGCGGGGCCTTTCAAGAGACCCAGTACTTC.

This chain links TRBV7-2 with TRBJ2-5; 7 bases match TRBD2. CDR1 is SGHTA and CDR2 is FQGNSA in the germline V gene. Trimming removed 3 bases from V and 5 bases from J; junction bases left unmatched: 12. CDR3 length equals 16 residues. The CDR3: CASSFKTGGSGETQYF. Here the CDR3 DNA reads TGTGCCAGCAGCTTTAAGACCGGAGGTAGCGGGGAGACCCAGTACTTC. Full variable domain (rest looked up from reference TRBV7-2 and TRBJ2-5): GAGVSQSPSNKVTEKGKDVELRCDPISGHTALYWYRQSLGQGLEFLIYFQGNSAPDKSGLPSDRFSAERTGGSVSTLTIQRTQQEDSAVYLCASSFKTGGSGETQYFGPGTRLLVL.

V gene TRBV29-1 combines with J gene TRBJ2-1, with 8 bases that match TRBD2. Germline CDR1 is SQVTM and CDR2 is ANQGSEA. J lost 0 bases, V lost 1 base, and 11 bases had no gene match. The CDR3 sequence is 18 residues long. In DNA, the CDR3 is TGCAGCGTTGAAGGGCTAGCGGGCAAGCGAAGCTCCTACAATGAGCAGTTCTTC. Translating gives CSVEGLAGKRSSYNEQFF.

The chain is built from TRBV4-2 and TRBJ1-3; D is ambiguous. Germline V lookup: CDR1 LGHNA, CDR2 YNFKEQ. CDR3 length equals 14 residues. Trimming left V 3 bases short and J 7 bases short, with 13 bases between. CDR3 loop: CASSQLVMGNTIYF. Written as DNA, the CDR3 is TGTGCCAGCAGCCAGTTGGTGATGGGGAACACCATATATTTT.